Below, 22 T cell receptor beta chains from the same sample are listed, as sequenced in a study of blood T cells in healthy people across ages. Together with a sample-barcoded 5' primer, a J-beta primer mix was included in a second PCR lasting roughly 7 to 11 cycles. In TCRdb, the 5' RACE reads were re-called with MiXCR into one record per CDR3 protein. The sample lists some 1,000,000 distinct CDR3 sequences, around 25% occurring once. The sample also formed part of further work on T cells of mothers and their children.

The source material was blood. These receptor sequences come from a girl between 2 and 10 years old in good health.

This clonotype was detected once. The chain links TRBV13 to TRBJ2-1; 14 bases agree with TRBD2. Germline CDR1 and CDR2: PRHDT and FYEKMQ (reference sequence). Losses at the gene ends were 6 bases for V and 7 bases for J; bases not matched to a gene: 5. CDR3 length: 15 residues. Here the CDR3 reads CASSVGLAGANEQFF. Here the CDR3 DNA reads TGTGCCAGCAGTGTGGGACTAGCGGGAGCTAATGAGCAGTTCTTC.

The rearrangement links TRBV12-5 to TRBJ2-1; tentatively, D is TRBD2 (6 bases). The J call could be wrong; TRBJ2-5 is a better fit for the DNA end. CDR3 length: 16 residues. CDR1 and CDR2 (germline): LGHNT, FRNRAP. Written as DNA, the CDR3 is TGTGCTAGTGGTTTGGGGGGACTCAAGAACCAAGAGACCCAGTACTTC. It is translated as CASGLGGLKNQETQYF.

The chain joins TRBV18 to TRBJ2-1, with 11 bases identical to TRBD2. The junction had 3 bases not matched to a gene; V was cut back by 7 bases and J by 7 bases. The CDR3 is 13 residues long. Germline lookup yields CDR1 KGHSH and CDR2 LQKENI. CDR3 amino acids: CASFGLAGNEQFF. The CDR3 coding sequence is TGTGCCAGCTTCGGACTAGCGGGTAATGAGCAGTTCTTC. Complete variable domain (other parts from reference TRBV18 and TRBJ2-1): NAGVMQNPRHLVRRRGQEARLRCSPMKGHSHVYWYRQLPEEGLKFMVYLQKENIIDESGMPKERFSAEFPKEGPSILRIQQVVRGDSAAYFCASFGLAGNEQFFGPGTRLTVL.

The table lists this clonotype with a few counts. CDR3 amino acids: CSFRTGQMYNEQFF. In DNA, the CDR3 is TGCAGCTTCCGAACGGGACAGATGTACAATGAGCAGTTCTTC. The chain carries TRBV29-1 and TRBJ2-1; TRBD1 matches at 7 bases. The germline CDR1 and CDR2 sequences are SQVTM and ANQGSEA. CDR3 length: 14 amino acids. Trimming took 8 bases from V and 4 from J; bases not matched to a gene: 11.

This clonotype was seen repeatedly, ten times or more. The V gene is TRBV20-1, the J gene TRBJ1-4; maybe TRBD1 (6 bases). Trimming removed 2 bases at V and 4 bases at J, with 14 bases between. Germline values: CDR1 DFQATT, CDR2 SNEGSKA (reference sequence). This CDR3 is 15 amino acids long. Written as DNA, the CDR3 is TGCAGTGCTAGACCGACAGGATTCCTTAATGAAAAACTGTTTTTT. Its translation is CSARPTGFLNEKLFF.

The chain combines TRBV28 with TRBJ2-5; tentative D call: TRBD2 (5 bases). In germline, CDR1 is MDHEN, CDR2 SYDVKM. The CDR3 is 16 residues long. V lost 1 base and J 0 bases, leaving 12 bases between the germline ends. CDR3 loop: CASSLLASSNQETQYF. DNA for the CDR3: TGTGCCAGCAGTTTATTGGCTAGCTCGAACCAAGAGACCCAGTACTTC.

This clonotype was detected only a few times. The chain uses TRBV9 and TRBJ2-5, with D maybe TRBD2 (5 bases). Between the trimmed V and J ends, which lost 0 bases and 5 bases, there was a span of 8 bases. In germline, CDR1 is SGDLS, CDR2 YYNGEE. The CDR3 is made up of 13 amino acids. CDR3 residues: CASSVVSGETQYF. The DNA of the CDR3 is TGTGCCAGCAGCGTAGTGTCGGGGGAGACCCAGTACTTC.

The chain recombines TRBV29-1 with TRBJ2-3; no clear D. Germline-derived CDR1 and CDR2 are SQVTM and ANQGSEA. The CDR3 covers 13 residues. The germline V and J ends were trimmed by 4 bases and 1 base, with 9 bases remaining between them. CDR3 loop: CSVGALGTDTQYF. The CDR3 coding sequence is TGCAGCGTTGGGGCACTGGGCACAGATACGCAGTATTTT.

The chain uses TRBV12-5 and TRBJ1-5; 9 nucleotides match TRBD1. The germline V gene encodes CDR1 LGHNT and CDR2 FRNRAP. With 3 bases clipped from V and 2 bases from J, the junction kept 23 bases outside the gene matches. This CDR3 has 22 residues. The CDR3 region is CASGFFPAKTDRGEVGNQPQHF. The CDR3 DNA is TGTGCTAGTGGTTTTTTTCCCGCAAAGACGGACAGGGGTGAAGTGGGCAATCAGCCCCAGCATTTT. The whole variable domain, filled in from reference TRBV12-5 and TRBJ1-5, reads DARVTQTPRHKVTEMGQEVTMRCQPILGHNTVFWYRQTMMQGLELLAYFRNRAPLDDSGMPKDRFSAEMPDATLATLKIQPSEPRDSAVYFCASGFFPAKTDRGEVGNQPQHFGDGTRLSIL.

The V call is TRBV20-1, the J call TRBJ2-1; TRBD1 matches at 8 bases. The CDR3 has 16 residues. Germline V gene lookup returns CDR1 DFQATT and CDR2 SNEGSKA (reference sequence). With 0 bases clipped from V and 3 bases from J, the junction kept 7 bases outside the gene matches. Written as DNA, the CDR3 is TGCAGTGCTAGAGATCCGGACAGGGTACGCTACAATGAGCAGTTCTTC. It encodes CSARDPDRVRYNEQFF.

The chain combines TRBV9 with TRBJ2-5; D uncertain. This CDR3 is built from 14 residues. Germline V CDR1 and CDR2: SGDLS, YYNGEE. V dropped 1 base and J dropped 1 base, with 8 bases sitting between them. Here the CDR3 reads CASSVNMGQETQYF. In DNA, the CDR3 is TGTGCCAGCAGCGTAAACATGGGCCAAGAGACCCAGTACTTC.

This clonotype has just a few counts. The rearrangement links TRBV12-3 or TRBV12-4 to TRBJ2-1; 7 nucleotides match TRBD1. The end of the DNA is better explained by TRBJ2-7, so the J call may be wrong. The CDR3 extends over 13 amino acids. CDR3 amino acids: CASRQDRSHEQYF. The CDR3 region has the DNA TGTGCCAGCAGGCAGGACAGGTCCCACGAGCAGTACTTC.

The chain links TRBV29-1 to TRBJ2-7; the D call may be TRBD1 or TRBD2 (7 bases each). This CDR3 spans 11 amino acids. The V gene's germline CDR1 is SQVTM and CDR2 ANQGSEA. With 7 bases removed from V and 6 bases from J, the gap between germline ends came to 13 bases. The CDR3 DNA reads TGCAGCGGGAGCAGGGGGGGCGAGCAGTACTTC. This encodes CSGSRGGEQYF.

The V and J genes are TRBV3-1 and TRBJ2-5; D uncertain. With the DNA end fitting TRBJ2-7 better, the J assignment may be wrong. CDR3 length: 14 residues. Germline V CDR1 and CDR2: LGHDT, YNNKEL (reference sequence). The CDR3 loop is CASSQAHGSYEQYF. The CDR3 DNA is TGTGCCAGCAGCCAAGCCCACGGCTCCTACGAGCAGTACTTC.

This chain joins TRBV4-1 and TRBJ2-3; D may be TRBD2 (5 bases). This CDR3 has 18 residues. Germline V gene sequence: CDR1 MGHRA, CDR2 YSYEKL. Trimming cost V 0 bases and J 2 bases, with 18 bases left between them. For the CDR3, the DNA is TGCGCCAGCAGCCAAGACAGACTGAGCTCCGGGAACACAGATACGCAGTATTTT. Translation gives CASSQDRLSSGNTDTQYF.

This clonotype was seen a handful of times. The V gene is TRBV5-6, the J gene TRBJ2-1, with unresolved D. This CDR3 has 13 residues. The V gene's germline CDR1 is SGHDT and CDR2 YYEEEE. V was cut by 4 bases and J by 9 bases, with 14 bases left in between. CDR3 loop: CASSRPPRREQFF. Here the CDR3 DNA reads TGTGCCAGCAGCCGACCACCTAGGCGTGAGCAGTTCTTC.

This chain links TRBV27 with TRBJ1-2; no definite D call. V lost 3 bases and J lost 5, with 10 bases in between. The germline CDR1 and CDR2 sequences are MNHEY and SMNVEV (reference sequence). CDR3 length: 13 amino acids. DNA for the CDR3: TGTGCCAGCAGTTTGAACCCCCTTTATGGCTACACCTTC. This sequence encodes CASSLNPLYGYTF.

The rearrangement uses TRBV5-6 and TRBJ1-1; tentatively, D is TRBD1 (5 bases). The V gene lost 3 bases and the J gene lost 6 bases, with 12 bases spanning the gap. Germline V lookup: CDR1 SGHDT, CDR2 YYEEEE. This CDR3 has 13 residues. CDR3 DNA sequence: TGTGCCAGCAGCTCCTATAGGGGCGCTGAAGCTTTCTTT. Amino acids: CASSSYRGAEAFF.

This clonotype was seen a few times. The CDR3 sequence is CASSSKGDYYHSGANVLTF. As DNA, the CDR3 is TGTGCCAGCAGTTCTAAAGGGGACTATTATCACTCTGGGGCCAACGTCCTGACTTTC. This chain uses TRBV27 with TRBJ2-6; 7 positions agree with TRBD2. Germline V gives CDR1 MNHEY, CDR2 SMNVEV (reference sequence). J gave up 0 bases and V 4 bases, and 12 bases lay outside the gene matches. The CDR3 has 19 amino acids.

This clonotype has just a few counts. The chain couples TRBV20-1 to TRBJ2-5; D gene uncertain. The CDR3 sequence is 12 residues long. Germline V gives CDR1 DFQATT, CDR2 SNEGSKA (reference sequence). The germline V and J ends were trimmed by 1 base and 4 bases, with 7 bases remaining between them. The DNA for the CDR3 is TGCAGTGCTAGAGGGGATACAGAGACCCAGTACTTC. Its translation is CSARGDTETQYF.

This clonotype occurred a few times. The chain carries TRBV10-2 and TRBJ1-5; D not certain. This CDR3 comprises 15 residues. Germline V gene data show CDR1 as WSHSY and CDR2 as SAAADI. Trimming took 5 bases from V and 2 from J, leaving 13 bases between them. The CDR3: CASSWEAGGNQPQHF. As DNA, the CDR3 is TGCGCCAGCAGTTGGGAGGCAGGAGGCAATCAGCCCCAGCATTTT.

This sequence joins TRBV27 and TRBJ1-4, with a weak D call TRBD1 (5 bases). The CDR3 contains 15 residues. The V and J ends lost 6 bases and 0 bases respectively, with 11 bases between them. The germline gives CDR1 MNHEY, CDR2 SMNVEV (reference sequence). The CDR3 region is CASRPDTTTNEKLFF. The CDR3 DNA sequence: TGTGCCAGCAGACCGGACACCACAACTAATGAAAAACTGTTTTTT. Looking up the rest from reference TRBV27 and TRBJ1-4 gives the full variable domain: EAQVTQNPRYLITVTGKKLTVTCSQNMNHEYMSWYRQDPGLGLRQIYYSMNVEVTDKGDVPEGYKVSRKEKRNFPLILESPSPNQTSLYFCASRPDTTTNEKLFFGSGTQLSVL.